This passage covers 7 T cell receptor beta chains from one sample sequenced in a study of T cells after somatic rescue of genetic block. Profiling relied on immunoSEQ multiplex PCR, and the TCRdb table lists in-frame clones only, not all of them. The sample holds 67,000 or so clones, approximately 90% seen once. The specimen was peripheral blood mononuclear cells (PBMCs). These receptors originate from a man aged 30 to 45.

The chain couples TRBV5-1 to TRBJ2-7; 8 bases are a match to TRBD1. This CDR3 comprises 13 residues. J was trimmed by 4 bases and V by 0 bases; bases with no gene match: 0. Germline loops: CDR1 SGHRS, CDR2 YFSETQ. CDR3 loop: CASSLGTGYEQYF. Written as DNA, the CDR3 is TGCGCCAGCAGCTTGGGGACAGGGTACGAGCAGTACTTC.

V and J are TRBV11-2 and TRBJ2-7; 9 bases align to TRBD1. Germline loops: CDR1 SGHAT, CDR2 FQNNGV. The CDR3 is made up of 15 amino acids. V lost 4 bases, J lost 7 bases, and 11 bases stayed unmatched. In DNA form, the CDR3 reads TGTGCCAGCAGCTCACAACCGGGACAGGGTTCAGAGCAGTACTTC. This sequence encodes CASSSQPGQGSEQYF.

This rearrangement joins TRBV10-3 to TRBJ2-3; 10 bases are shared with TRBD2. Germline V gene data show CDR1 as ENHRY and CDR2 as SYGVKD. There are 15 residues in the CDR3. V shed 4 bases, J shed 6 bases, and the junction held 7 bases outside the gene matches. The CDR3: CAISVSSGGSDTQYF. DNA of the CDR3: TGTGCCATCAGTGTCTCTAGCGGGGGTTCGGATACGCAGTATTTT.

This clone was detected only once. This chain joins TRBV27 and TRBJ2-7, with TRBD2 matching 9 bases. Germline CDR1 reads MNHEY; CDR2 reads SMNVEV (reference sequence). V lost 4 bases, J lost 0 bases, and 7 bases stayed unmatched. This CDR3 region has 16 residues. CDR3 amino acids: CASSSRLAESSYEQYF. The CDR3 DNA follows: TGTGCCAGCAGTTCAAGACTAGCGGAGAGCTCCTACGAGCAGTACTTC.

The chain employs TRBV6-5 and TRBJ2-7; TRBD1 might be the D (5 bases). Germline CDR1 reads MNHEY; CDR2 reads SVGAGI. V was clipped by 5 bases and J by 0 bases, with 14 bases between them. The CDR3 runs 15 residues. DNA of the CDR3: TGTGCCAGCAGTCCCAAGGGGCTCAGCTCCTACGAGCAGTACTTC. It is translated as CASSPKGLSSYEQYF.

The rearrangement uses TRBV7-6 and TRBJ2-6; no clear D gene. Trimming left V 3 bases short and J 0 bases short, with 12 bases between. Per the germline V gene, CDR1 is SGHVS and CDR2 is FNYEAQ. The CDR3 is made up of 17 amino acids. CDR3: CASSFPYKDSGANVLTF. DNA for the CDR3: TGTGCCAGCAGCTTCCCCTACAAGGACTCTGGGGCCAACGTCCTGACTTTC.

The chain joins TRBV2 to TRBJ1-1, with 9 positions matching TRBD1. The germline gives CDR1 SNHLY, CDR2 FYNNEI. With 6 bases clipped from V and 3 bases from J, the junction kept 8 bases outside the gene matches. CDR3 length equals 15 residues. The CDR3 nucleotides read TGTGCCAGCAGCCGAGGGACAGGGACTTACACTGAAGCTTTCTTT. Translation gives CASSRGTGTYTEAFF. Together with reference TRBV2 and TRBJ1-1, the CDR3 gives the full variable domain: EPEVTQTPSHQVTQMGQEVILRCVPISNHLYFYWYRQILGQKVEFLVSFYNNEISEKSEIFDDQFSVERPDGSNFTLKIRSTKLEDSAMYFCASSRGTGTYTEAFFGQGTRLTVV.